The 12 T cell receptor beta chains below all came from one sample that was sequenced in a study of blood T cell repertoires in COVID-19. Here immunoSEQ multiplex PCR was the method, and the copy in TCRdb shows in-frame clones only, minus some. The profile shows roughly 330,000 clones, 89% of them singletons. The sequenced sample consisted of peripheral blood. The receptor set was obtained from a man between 18 and 35 years old who had recovered from COVID-19.

This rearrangement joins TRBV7-2 to TRBJ1-1, with 8 bases lining up with TRBD1. This CDR3 contains 14 residues. Germline values: CDR1 SGHTA, CDR2 FQGNSA. Unmatched junction bases numbered 9, after V lost 6 bases and J lost 6 bases. As DNA, the CDR3 is TGTGCCAGCAGGGACGGCAGGGGGCGGTCTGAAGCTTTCTTT. It specifies CASRDGRGRSEAFF.

The V and J genes are TRBV12-5 and TRBJ2-1; D is unclear. V was cut by 3 bases and J by 3 bases, with 3 bases left in between. Per germline, CDR1 LGHNT and CDR2 FRNRAP. The CDR3 spans 12 residues. CDR3 bases: TGTGCTAGTGGTTTCTACTACAATGAGCAGTTCTTC. Amino acids: CASGFYYNEQFF. Together with reference TRBV12-5 and TRBJ2-1, the CDR3 gives the full variable domain: DARVTQTPRHKVTEMGQEVTMRCQPILGHNTVFWYRQTMMQGLELLAYFRNRAPLDDSGMPKDRFSAEMPDATLATLKIQPSEPRDSAVYFCASGFYYNEQFFGPGTRLTVL.

This clone was picked up one time. V is TRBV7-9 and J is TRBJ2-1, with D perhaps TRBD2 (5 bases). This CDR3 has 15 residues. V shed 5 bases and J shed 0 bases, with 11 bases lying between them. Germline values: CDR1 SEHNR, CDR2 FQNEAQ (reference sequence). Written as DNA, the CDR3 is TGTGCCAGCAGCCCTCTAGGGAGCTCCTACAATGAGCAGTTCTTC. Its translation: CASSPLGSSYNEQFF. Supplemented by reference TRBV7-9 and TRBJ2-1, the full variable domain reads DTGVSQNPRHKITKRGQNVTFRCDPISEHNRLYWYRQTLGQGPEFLTYFQNEAQLEKSRLLSDRFSAERPKGSFSTLEIQRTEQGDSAMYLCASSPLGSSYNEQFFGPGTRLTVL.

This clone came up a few times. The chain links TRBV6-6 to TRBJ1-1; weak D call: TRBD1 (6 bases). The ends were cut back, 3 bases at V and 4 bases at J, with 9 bases in the middle. Germline lookup yields CDR1 MNHNY and CDR2 SVGAGI (reference sequence). The CDR3 totals 13 residues. The CDR3 sequence is CASSYSQGTEAFF. Written as DNA, the CDR3 is TGTGCCAGCAGTTATTCACAGGGCACTGAAGCTTTCTTT.

This clone appeared a single time. The chain links TRBV5-5 to TRBJ2-7; TRBD1 matches at 10 bases. V shed 4 bases and J 2 bases; nucleotides not matched to a gene: 3. This CDR3 region has 14 residues. CDR1 and CDR2 from the germline V gene are SGHKS and YYEKEE (reference sequence). The CDR3 region is CASSTGQGAYEQYF. For the CDR3, the DNA is TGTGCCAGCAGCACAGGACAGGGGGCCTACGAGCAGTACTTC. Looking up the rest from reference TRBV5-5 and TRBJ2-7 gives the full variable domain: DAGVTQSPTHLIKTRGQQVTLRCSPISGHKSVSWYQQVLGQGPQFIFQYYEKEERGRGNFPDRFSARQFPNYSSELNVNALLLGDSALYLCASSTGQGAYEQYFGPGTRLTVT.

The chain links TRBV18 to TRBJ1-1, with TRBD1 as a possible D gene (5 bases). Germline assignment: CDR1 KGHSH and CDR2 LQKENI. The CDR3 is 14 residues long. V was shortened by 3 bases and J by 2 bases, with 10 bases between the two germline ends. The CDR3 sequence: CASSPSGVNTEAFF. The DNA of the CDR3 is TGTGCCAGCTCACCTTCGGGGGTTAACACTGAAGCTTTCTTT.

The chain uses TRBV7-2 and TRBJ2-6; D unresolved. V was trimmed by 1 base and J by 1 base, leaving 5 bases between them. Germline V gene data show CDR1 as SGHTA and CDR2 as FQGNSA. The CDR3 totals 15 residues. The CDR3 region has the DNA TGTGCCAGCAGCTTAGTGGCTTCTGGGGCCAACGTCCTGACTTTC. This encodes CASSLVASGANVLTF.

This chain joins TRBV5-4 and TRBJ2-1; 10 bases line up with TRBD2. With V trimmed by 2 bases and J by 6 bases, 8 bases remained unmatched. Looked up from germline, CDR1 is SGHNT and CDR2 is YYREEE (reference sequence). The CDR3 is 16 amino acids. The CDR3 nucleotides are TGTGCCAGCAGCTTAGCGGGGGGGAACTATGTCAATGAGCAGTTCTTC. This encodes CASSLAGGNYVNEQFF.

The V call is TRBV30, the J call TRBJ1-2; TRBD1 might be the D (6 bases). The CDR3 is 14 amino acids. Trimming removed 1 base from V and 4 bases from J, with 13 bases in between. Germline loops: CDR1 GTSNPN, CDR2 SVGIG (reference sequence). The CDR3 DNA sequence: TGTGCCTGGAGTGGCACAGGGTTTGGCTATGGCTACACCTTC. It specifies CAWSGTGFGYGYTF. The complete variable domain, with remaining parts taken from reference TRBV30 and TRBJ1-2, reads SQTIHQWPATLVQPVGSPLSLECTVEGTSNPNLYWYRQAAGRGLQLLFYSVGIGQISSEVPQNLSASRPQDRQFILSSKKLLLSDSGFYLCAWSGTGFGYGYTFGSGTRLTVV.

The chain links TRBV6-2 or TRBV6-3 to TRBJ1-2; TRBD1 aligns across 7 bases. The CDR3 sequence is 15 residues long. From germline, CDR1 is MNHEY and CDR2 SVGEGT. V lost 4 bases, J lost 2 bases, and 7 bases stayed unmatched. The CDR3 spells CASSLTGTVNYGYTF. The DNA of the CDR3 is TGTGCCAGCAGTTTGACCGGGACAGTGAACTATGGCTACACCTTC.

This chain links TRBV9 with TRBJ1-6; possible D gene TRBD1, 5 bases. This CDR3 is built from 17 residues. From germline, CDR1 is SGDLS and CDR2 YYNGEE. V dropped 3 bases and J dropped 2 bases, with 15 bases sitting between them. The CDR3 region is CASSAAPDSAYNSPLHF. DNA of the CDR3: TGTGCCAGCAGCGCAGCCCCCGACAGCGCCTATAATTCACCCCTCCACTTT. Filled out from reference TRBV9 and TRBJ1-6, the complete variable domain reads DSGVTQTPKHLITATGQRVTLRCSPRSGDLSVYWYQQSLDQGLQFLIQYYNGEERAKGNILERFSAQQFPDLHSELNLSSLELGDSALYFCASSAAPDSAYNSPLHFGNGTRLTVT.

This rearrangement joins TRBV19 to TRBJ2-2, with D maybe TRBD1 (6 bases). The CDR3 spans 17 residues. Trimming took off 6 bases at V and 0 bases at J, with 17 bases between the two ends. Germline V gene lookup returns CDR1 LNHDA and CDR2 SQIVND (reference sequence). The CDR3 protein is CASSRTLTGANTGELFF. The CDR3 nucleotides are TGTGCCAGTAGCAGAACCTTGACAGGTGCGAACACCGGGGAGCTGTTTTTT.